Sequencing of this T cell receptor (beta chain) was carried out in a study of blood T cell repertoires in COVID-19. About the study: PBMCs, B-cell-depleted T cells, or T cells were the source of the cDNA or gDNA that made up the material.

The table came from immunoSEQ multiplex PCR; TCRdb's copy has only in-frame clones and leaves some out. Among 300,000 or so clones listed, over 80% were seen once. The CDR3 sequence is 13 residues long. Germline assignment: CDR1 MNHNS and CDR2 SASEGT. With 3 bases removed from V and 3 bases from J, the gap between germline ends came to 8 bases. The sequenced material came from peripheral blood. The sequence was collected from a woman between 40 and 55 years old with acute or convalescent COVID-19. The rearrangement links TRBV6-1 to TRBJ1-1; D unclear. The CDR3: CASSDDYYTEAFF. The CDR3 DNA is TGTGCCAGCAGTGACGACTACTACACTGAAGCTTTCTTT.